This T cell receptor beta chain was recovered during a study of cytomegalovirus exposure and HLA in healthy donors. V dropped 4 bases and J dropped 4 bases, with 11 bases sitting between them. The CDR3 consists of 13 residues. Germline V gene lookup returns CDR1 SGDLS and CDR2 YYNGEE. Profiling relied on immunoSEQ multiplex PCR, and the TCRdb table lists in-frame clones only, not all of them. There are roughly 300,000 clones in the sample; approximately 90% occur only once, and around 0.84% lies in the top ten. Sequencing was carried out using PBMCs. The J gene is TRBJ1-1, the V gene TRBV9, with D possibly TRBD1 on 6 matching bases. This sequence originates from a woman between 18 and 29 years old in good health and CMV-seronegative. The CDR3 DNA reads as TGTGCCAGCAGCCCCGAAGGGGGCACTGAAGCTTTCTTT. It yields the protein CASSPEGGTEAFF.